This T cell receptor beta chain was documented in a study of response to subunit inactivated influenza vaccine. The study's findings and limits: The authors put forward the suggestion that each seasonal influenza vaccination may bring in only a limited number of new T cells.

In its sample, this clonotype was seen a few times. Its antigen is still unknown. Via MiXCR, TCRdb re-called the RT-PCR reads, giving one row per CDR3 protein. The sample lists about 830,000 distinct CDR3 sequences; roughly 20% were seen once. The sequencing used PBMCs from blood, collected 5 days after vaccination. The sequence derives from a man aged 45-65 years who received an inactivated influenza vaccine.

The CDR3 protein is CSASRSPNEQFF. The CDR3 DNA is TGCAGTGCTAGCCGCAGTCCCAATGAGCAGTTCTTC. This chain uses TRBV20-1 with TRBJ2-1; D is uncertain. The CDR3 is 12 residues long. V gave up 3 bases and J gave up 6 bases, with 9 bases separating them. Looked up from germline, CDR1 is DFQATT and CDR2 is SNEGSKA (reference sequence).